The rows below give T cell receptor beta chains drawn from one sample of a study of CD8 T cells in Susac syndrome. TCRdb re-analysed the immunoSEQ multiplex PCR reads in MiXCR, keeping a single row per CDR3 protein. The sample carries approximately 280,000 distinct CDR3 sequences, around 83% recorded once. Material for sequencing was CD8+ T cells from PBMCs. The receptors here all came from a human donor with multiple sclerosis. CDR3s leave out the opening cysteine and the closing phenylalanine or tryptophan. Some rows have no size entry. The others give once, few or many, or a class for an expanded clone.

- | TRBV12-3/TRBV12-4 | ASSSRTARNYNEQF
- | TRBV27 | ASSPSGGPVAYEQY
- | TRBV3-1 | ASRRTGNEKLF
- | TRBV12-3/TRBV12-4 | ASTPGTGRYNEQF
- | TRBV7-6 | ASSFRSNQPQH
- | TRBV19 | ARRADIKGQGGGNQPQH
- | TRBV29-1 | SANAGTLRETQY
- | TRBV15 | ATSRDRGRGNEAF
few | TRBV27 | ASRQGPYEQY
- | TRBV28 | ASSLTSGEVDTQY
- | TRBV5-1 | ASSWDGASNYGYT
- | TRBV5-1 | ASSLEGSAGADTQY
- | TRBV3-1 | ASSQSQGSRGRRYEQY
- | TRBV14 | ASSQDIGTSGRNPYNEQF
- | TRBV29-1 | SVVGVGGHGYT
- | TRBV2 | ASSEGQGAITGELF
- | TRBV19 | ASSIQAGYHNEQF
- | TRBV27 | ATTSWDTQY
- | TRBV7-6 | ASSSDIQGAAYNEQF
- | TRBV30 | AWRGPGQGYQPQH
few | TRBV19 | ASSIGMNTEAF
- | TRBV29-1 | SVDVNEQF
once | TRBV6-1 | ASSEGLQPAYEQY
- | TRBV7-6 | ASSPRTGEGETQY
- | TRBV28 | ASSTEPGQGFWRNQPQH
- | TRBV5-6 | ASSLWSYNEQF
- | TRBV11-2 | ASSSRWNTEAF
- | TRBV5-4 | ASGDSTYEQY
- | TRBV12-3/TRBV12-4 | ASSPRYGGARRVDGYT
- | TRBV27 | ASSLTGANDNEQF
- | TRBV30 | AWSGLNVNYGYT
once | TRBV2 | ASTTGQGTGNTEAF
- | TRBV27 | ASSLLGGQGAYEQY
once | TRBV2 | ASALLAEQY
once | TRBV9 | ASGPGLQISEQY
- | TRBV20-1 | SARDRDRAGDTQY
- | TRBV5-6 | ASSLELAGREQF
once | TRBV20-1 | SADSYAGVDNEQF
- | TRBV6-5 | ASSYGASGRAEETQY
- | TRBV29-1 | SVGTTLMNTEAF
- | TRBV9 | ASSAGLASTDTQY
few | TRBV4-1 | ASSQEQGGPYEQY
- | TRBV5-1 | ASSLDRGRYEQY
- | TRBV12-3/TRBV12-4 | ASSFTGANQPQH
- | TRBV5-6 | ASSGWDSADTQY
- | TRBV3-1 | ASSQVTERAFLSTDTQY
- | TRBV7-3 | ASSLPYGNEQF